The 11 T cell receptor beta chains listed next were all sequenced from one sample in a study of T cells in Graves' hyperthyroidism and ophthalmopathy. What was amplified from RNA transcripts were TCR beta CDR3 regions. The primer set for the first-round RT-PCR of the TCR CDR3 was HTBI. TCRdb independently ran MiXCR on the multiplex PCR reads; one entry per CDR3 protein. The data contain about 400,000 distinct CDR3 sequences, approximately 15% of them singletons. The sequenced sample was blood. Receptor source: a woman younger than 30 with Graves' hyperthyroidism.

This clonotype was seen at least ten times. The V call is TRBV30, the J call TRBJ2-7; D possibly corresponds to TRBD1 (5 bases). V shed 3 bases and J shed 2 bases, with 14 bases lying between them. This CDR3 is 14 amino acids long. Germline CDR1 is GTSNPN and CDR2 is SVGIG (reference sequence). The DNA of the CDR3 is TGTGCCTGGAGGGGCCGAGACAGTACCTACGAGCAGTACTTC. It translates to CAWRGRDSTYEQYF.

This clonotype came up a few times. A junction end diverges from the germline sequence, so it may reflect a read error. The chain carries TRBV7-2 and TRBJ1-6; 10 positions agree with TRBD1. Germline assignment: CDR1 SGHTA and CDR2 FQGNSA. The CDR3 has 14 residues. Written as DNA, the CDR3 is TGTGCCAGCAGCCTGGGACAGGGGAATTCACCCCCCCACTTT. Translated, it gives CASSLGQGNSPPHF.

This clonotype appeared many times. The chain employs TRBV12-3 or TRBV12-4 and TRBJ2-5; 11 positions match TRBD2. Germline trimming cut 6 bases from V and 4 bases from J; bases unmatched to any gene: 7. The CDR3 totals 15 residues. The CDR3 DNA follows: TGTGCCAGCAGCGTTAGCGGGAGGGCCGGAGAGACCCAGTACTTC. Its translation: CASSVSGRAGETQYF.

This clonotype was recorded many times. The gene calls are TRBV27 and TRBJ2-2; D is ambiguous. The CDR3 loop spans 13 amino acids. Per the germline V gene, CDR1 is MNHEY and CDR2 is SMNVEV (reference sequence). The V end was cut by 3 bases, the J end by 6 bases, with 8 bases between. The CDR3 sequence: CASSFPSAGELFF. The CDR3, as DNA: TGTGCCAGCAGTTTTCCTTCAGCCGGGGAGCTGTTTTTT.

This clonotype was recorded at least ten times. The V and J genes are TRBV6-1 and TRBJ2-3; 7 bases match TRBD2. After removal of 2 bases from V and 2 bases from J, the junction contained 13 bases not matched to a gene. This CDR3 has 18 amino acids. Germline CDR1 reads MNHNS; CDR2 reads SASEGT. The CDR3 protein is CASSEPTTLSGATDTQYF. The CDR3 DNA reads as TGTGCCAGCAGTGAACCTACAACTTTGAGCGGGGCCACAGATACGCAGTATTTT.

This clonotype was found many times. The CDR3 here is CASRPLWGEKRQETQYF. Written as DNA, the CDR3 is TGTGCCAGCAGACCCCTGTGGGGGGAGAAGAGGCAAGAGACCCAGTACTTC. This chain connects TRBV7-9 to TRBJ2-5, with D possibly matching TRBD2 (6 bases). Trimming cost V 6 bases and J 2 bases, with 22 bases left between them. In germline, CDR1 is SEHNR, CDR2 FQNEAQ (reference sequence). CDR3 length equals 17 residues.

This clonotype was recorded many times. This CDR3 is CASSRSGAVINYGYTF. The CDR3, as DNA: TGCGCCAGCAGCCGGTCCGGGGCAGTGATTAACTATGGCTACACCTTC. The genes are TRBV5-1 and TRBJ1-2; perhaps TRBD1 as D (5 bases). V was shortened by 4 bases and J by 1 base, with 17 bases between the two germline ends. This CDR3 is 16 amino acids long. Germline CDR1 and CDR2: SGHRS and YFSETQ.

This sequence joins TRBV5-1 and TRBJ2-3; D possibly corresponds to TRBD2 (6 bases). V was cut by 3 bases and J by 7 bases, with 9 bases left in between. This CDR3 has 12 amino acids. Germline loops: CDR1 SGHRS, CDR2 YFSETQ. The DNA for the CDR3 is TGCGCCAGCAGCTGGGACTCTTATACGCAGTATTTT. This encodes CASSWDSYTQYF. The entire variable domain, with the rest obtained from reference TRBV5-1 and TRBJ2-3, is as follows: KAGVTQTPRYLIKTRGQQVTLSCSPISGHRSVSWYQQTPGQGLQFLFEYFSETQRNKGNFPGRFSGRQFSNSRSEMNVSTLELGDSALYLCASSWDSYTQYFGPGTRLTVL.

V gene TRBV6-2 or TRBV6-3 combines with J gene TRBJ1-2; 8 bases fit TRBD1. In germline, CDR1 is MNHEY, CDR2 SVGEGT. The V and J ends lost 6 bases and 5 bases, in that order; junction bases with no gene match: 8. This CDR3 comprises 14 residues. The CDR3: CASSRPGGWYGYTF. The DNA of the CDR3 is TGTGCCAGCAGCCGACCAGGGGGCTGGTATGGCTACACCTTC.

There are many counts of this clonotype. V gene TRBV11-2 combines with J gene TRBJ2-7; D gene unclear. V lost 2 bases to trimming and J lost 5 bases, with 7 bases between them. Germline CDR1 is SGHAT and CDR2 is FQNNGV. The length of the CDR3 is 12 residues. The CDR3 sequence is CASSLMGDEQYF. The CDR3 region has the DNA TGTGCCAGCAGCTTAATGGGTGACGAGCAGTACTTC.

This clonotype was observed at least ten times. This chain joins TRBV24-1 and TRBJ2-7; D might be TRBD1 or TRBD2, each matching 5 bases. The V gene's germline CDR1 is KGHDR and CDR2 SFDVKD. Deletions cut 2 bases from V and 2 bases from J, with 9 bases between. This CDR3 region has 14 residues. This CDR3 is CATSDSGDPYEQYF. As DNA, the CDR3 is TGTGCCACCAGTGATTCTGGGGACCCCTACGAGCAGTACTTC.